This T cell receptor (beta chain) was sequenced during a study of cytomegalovirus exposure and HLA in healthy donors (dated by TCRdb to about 2017). The study in broad terms: In an earlier analysis of fewer than 750 of the donors, 250 to 350 Gb of sequence data and roughly 100 million unique TCR beta sequences from 180 million or so T cells were reported. An early release that covered about 640 HLA-typed donors contained about 300 gigabases of sequencing data and approximately 85 million unique TCR sequences. The genetic ancestry cluster associated with self-reported Caucasian donors included 81% of the roughly 400 genotyped donors. The study aimed to test whether signatures of past pathogen exposure could be identified by cataloging public T cell receptors. Using immunosequencing, the study profiled T cell repertoires from about 620 subjects and related those repertoires to cytomegalovirus serostatus. In addition to the first cohort of 500 to 850 subjects, a separate validation cohort of 120 different subjects was used. The study combined high-throughput TCR immunosequencing, statistical association of individual TCRs with disease status, and machine learning to predict cytomegalovirus infection status. In a later analysis, previously published TCR beta repertoires from 600 to 850 donors were re-analyzed and high-resolution HLA genotyping was added so that TCR occurrence patterns could be studied. In the later analysis, no new phenotypic data were used to find candidate immune exposures; instead, reliance was placed on TCR beta sequences and their occurrence across donors. An earlier analysis of around 640 of the donors used high-throughput TCR beta sequencing to judge whether each TCR beta V gene segment behaved as functional or pseudogenic. Donor age, sex, ethnicity and CMV serostatus were compiled together with the repertoire data. A later genetic analysis took genome-wide SNP genotypes for about 65% of the 666 donors and used that subset as a discovery cohort. All discovery cohort repertoires had been generated on a single sequencing platform. Both class I and class II loci were covered by HLA typing, at four-digit resolution. Typing coverage differed by locus: A, B, C, DRB1 and DQB1 were typed in roughly 620-640 donors, DQA1 in approximately 520, DPA1 in roughly 590, and DPB1 in 472. Four or five DR-DQ haplotypes were handled as single units for association and clustering because linkage in the cohort was strong. On average, 235,054 unique TCR beta nucleotide sequences were sequenced per donor among 300 to 500 genotyped donors of the cohort, with roughly 18% of those sequences being non-productive.

As for this clone: No cognate antigen has been identified for it. Base qualities are not recorded, but no much larger clone differs from it by a single base.

The cohort comprised some 730 healthy bone marrow donors. All cohort members were sampled while nominally healthy, although unrecorded immune exposures were likely present. The donor tested CMV seropositive and was one of the 289 seropositive cohort members. A peripheral blood sample was collected from each donor, and TCR beta sequencing was performed on peripheral blood mononuclear cells. Genomic DNA was extracted from the blood cell samples with the Qiagen DNeasy Blood Extraction Kit. Libraries were constructed by the immunoSEQ multiplex PCR assay. For the multiplex PCR, a mixture combining 60 forward primers for TCR Vbeta segments and 13 reverse primers for TCR Jbeta segments was used. A multiplex PCR assay on genomic DNA amplified the CDR3 region of rearranged TCR beta genes. On the Illumina HiSeq System, the amplified TCR beta libraries were sequenced as 87-base-pair reads. Turning to the authors' computational methods: Across the 670 or so repertoires, a later analysis counted some 81 million unique TCR beta chains, 8.5 million to 12 million of which were shared by at least two donors. A nearest-neighbor algorithm error-corrected the raw reads and collapsed the reads into unique sequences, merging closely related sequences to remove PCR and sequencing errors. Alignment of CDR3 sequences to IMGT reference sequences was used to assign V, D and J gene segments. For a sequence to be retained, a match of at least six nucleotides was required to both a V gene segment and a J gene segment. A rearrangement counted as productive if the CDR3 had no stop codons and remained in frame with V and J, and every other rearrangement counted as non-productive. CDR3 was defined by IMGT convention, running from the second conserved V-encoded cysteine to the conserved J-encoded phenylalanine. The earlier analysis of about 530 of the donors excluded any sequence lacking an unambiguous match to a single V gene segment. An earlier analysis of some 500 of the donors classified V segments as functional when productive rearrangements were above 56.7% and as segregating when the standard deviation between donors was above 5%. A statistical classification framework was built to diagnose cytomegalovirus status from the catalog of TCR beta chain sequences. In a later analysis, TCR nucleotide sequences were compared against IMGT/GENE-DB human TR gene sequences so that V and J genes could be assigned. In a later analysis, CDR3 sequences and most-parsimonious VDJ recombination scenarios were assigned using the TCRdist pipeline. In a later analysis, each TCR beta chain was defined by its CDR3 amino acid sequence together with its V-gene family, and reads without a unique V-gene family were excluded. As a way to deal with suspected cross-contamination and a sequencing artifact, a later analysis dropped approximately 590 nucleotide sequences that were highly shared and had low generation probability. In a later analysis, a clonal expansion index for each public chain was calculated from normalized within-repertoire ranks of inferred template counts. Generation probabilities in a later analysis came from a VDJ recombination model fitted to out-of-frame rearrangements, and those results were checked against IGoR. Hypergeometric tests were used in a later analysis to score TCR-TCR, TCR-HLA and TCR-CMV co-occurrence, with a repertoire-size bias correction applied to the TCR pairs. False discovery rates were estimated in a later analysis by permuting HLA or CMV assignments 20 times. In a later analysis, co-occurring TCRs were grouped using DBSCAN, with TCRdist sequence similarity added in when clustering inside HLA-allele-positive subsets. For co-occurrence clustering, repertoires with fewer than 30,000 or more than 120,000 public chains were excluded, along with about five repertoires with anomalous nucleotide sharing. The immuneACCESS repertoire file appears here via TCRdb, limited to in-frame rearrangements. These files lack a portion of the clones; in checked studies, under half of the deficit traces to unresolved V genes, and the cause of the others is not known. That table is the source of V, J and clone size, and D and trimming were worked out from the DNA. Present in this sample are over 120,000 clones, 75% to 85% of which were seen just once. Around 2.4% of the sample is held by the ten biggest clonotypes.

V is pared back by 7 bases and J by 10 bases, with 17 bases lying between the germline termini. The germline V gene (reference sequence) gives CDR1 as WNHNN and CDR2 as SYGVQD. From the cysteine up to the phenylalanine, the CDR3 has a length of 14 residues. Left in the record is the CDR3 DNA by itself, 42 bases read in frame from the first base. The study at large found these results: The study listed 164 TCR beta chains as associated with cytomegalovirus. This cohort had only TCR beta chains sequenced, and the lack of alpha or paired-chain data limited which features could be detected. In a later genetic analysis, fewer N-insertions in productive TCRs were reported among donors in an Asian-associated ancestry cluster than the roughly 700-donor mean. Roughly uniform sequencing depth across donors was assumed in presence/absence analyses, although this assumption may not hold. The only immune exposure information available for the cohort was CMV serostatus. In an earlier analysis of approximately 590 of the donors, most TCR beta V segments appeared in productive rearrangements about 87% or about 30% of the time, broadly matching IMGT annotations. Most TCR sequences were observed very rarely across donors, whereas some public TCRs were present in many individuals. A later analysis found that HLA-associated TCR beta chains were more clonally expanded and had lower generation probabilities than equally common non-associated chains. In a later analysis, over 15,000 TCR beta sequences were associated with specific HLA alleles at a false discovery rate of 0.05. According to a later analysis, most CMV-associated TCR beta chains appeared to be HLA-restricted, and the HLA associations seemed to be driven largely by CMV exposure. In both the original and validation cohorts, the classifier was reported to diagnose cytomegalovirus status with high specificity and sensitivity. A group of highly shared sequence variants was considered likely to be a technical artifact of the sequencing pipeline. The 87-base-pair reads could not distinguish some IMGT-functional V segments, including TRBV6-2 and TRBV6-3, so those segments were excluded. A further reported finding was that TCR beta sequences accurately predicted the HLA-A and HLA-B alleles for most subjects in the first cohort. In a later analysis, several top co-occurrence clusters were reported to appear linked to parvovirus B19, influenza, CMV and Epstein-Barr virus. Correlated functional status among segregating V segments might be attributable to linkage disequilibrium, but an unknown experimental factor could not be ruled out. According to the authors, the approach could potentially be generalized to other disease states and immunological phenotypes. When HLA alleles, especially DR and DQ, strongly co-occurred, TCR associations were difficult to assign to individual alleles. In a later genetic analysis, a missense DCLRE1C variant was associated with V-gene and J-gene trimming of TCR beta chains, and the association was replicated in an independent cohort. Because some donors lacked HLA typing at each locus, the association tests relied only on the typed subset. In vitro tests confirmed that a few of the cytomegalovirus-associated TCR beta chains recognize cytomegalovirus antigens. Approximately 16 rarely observed V segments, including chromosome 9 orphons, were excluded from the earlier analysis of some 590 of the donors because counts were too low. A later analysis found that TCR association rates varied across HLA loci, with DRB1 alleles showing the most associated TCRs and HLA-C alleles the fewest.

Source material: PBMCs. The chain is encoded by TRBV10-1 joined to TRBJ1-6; the D region possibly corresponds to TRBD1 (6 bases align). The TCR was taken from a woman aged 18-35 years in good health and CMV-seropositive. CDR3 sequence: CASKPATGNSPLHF. In nucleotide form, the sequence is TGCGCCAGCAAGCCTGCGACAGGCAACTCACCCCTCCACTTT.